This T cell receptor beta chain comes out of a study of CD8 T cells in ankylosing spondylitis. About this clonotype itself: Its antigen remains unidentified.

General study results and limits: A subset of motif variants has previously been described in the synovial fluid and blood of reactive arthritis. Matched synovial fluid from ankylosing spondylitis patients was reported to be enriched for disease-linked clones. Blood of patients with ankylosing spondylitis appeared to be characterized by a TCR beta motif of several highly homologous variants.

With 6 bases clipped from V and 7 bases from J, the junction kept 8 bases outside the gene matches. CDR1 and CDR2 from the germline V gene are SGHTA and FQGNSA. The CDR3 totals 15 residues. Scientists made TCR beta libraries using quantitative 5'-RACE with molecular barcodes. TCRdb reanalysed the 5' RACE reads using MiXCR and keeps one entry per CDR3 protein. The table has under 250,000 distinct CDR3 sequences, 7.5% to 9.5% seen once. The chain uses TRBV7-2 and TRBJ2-2; 10 bases match TRBD1. The sequence derives from a female donor with ankylosing spondylitis or in good health (not recorded which). Sequencing used blood, either unsorted or a sorted T cell fraction (not recorded which). CDR3 nucleotides: TGTGCCAGCAGTCCCGACAGGGGGCAGAGCGGGGAGCTGTTTTTT. Protein product: CASSPDRGQSGELFF.